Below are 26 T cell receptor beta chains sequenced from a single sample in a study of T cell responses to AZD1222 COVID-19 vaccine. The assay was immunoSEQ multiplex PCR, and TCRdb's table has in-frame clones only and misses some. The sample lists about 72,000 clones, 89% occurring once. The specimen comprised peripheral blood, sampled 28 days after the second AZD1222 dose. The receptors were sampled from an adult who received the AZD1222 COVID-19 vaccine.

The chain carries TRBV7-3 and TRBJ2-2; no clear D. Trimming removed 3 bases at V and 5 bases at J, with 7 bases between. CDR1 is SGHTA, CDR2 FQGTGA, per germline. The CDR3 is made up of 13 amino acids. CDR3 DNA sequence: TGTGCCAGCAGCTTCTTAGGGACCGGGGAGCTGTTTTTT. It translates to CASSFLGTGELFF.

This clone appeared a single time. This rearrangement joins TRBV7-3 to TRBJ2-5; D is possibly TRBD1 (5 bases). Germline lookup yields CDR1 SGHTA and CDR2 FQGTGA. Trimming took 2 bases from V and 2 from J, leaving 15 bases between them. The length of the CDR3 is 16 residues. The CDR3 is CASSLGPGPGQETQYF. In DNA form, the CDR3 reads TGTGCCAGCAGCTTAGGGCCAGGGCCAGGGCAAGAGACCCAGTACTTC.

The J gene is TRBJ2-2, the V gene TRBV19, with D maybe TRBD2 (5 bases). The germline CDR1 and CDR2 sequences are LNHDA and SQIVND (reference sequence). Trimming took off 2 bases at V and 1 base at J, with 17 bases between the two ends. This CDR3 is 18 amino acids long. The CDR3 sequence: CASSIQRTRPLNTGELFF. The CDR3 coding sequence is TGTGCCAGTAGTATACAGCGGACCCGGCCCCTGAACACCGGGGAGCTGTTTTTT.

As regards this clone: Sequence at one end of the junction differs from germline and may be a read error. CDR3 protein: CASSEAGDRTGIF. CDR3 DNA sequence: TGTGCCAGCAGTGAAGCGGGAGATAGGACAGGGATCTTT. This chain links TRBV2 with TRBJ1-1; 8 nucleotides align to TRBD1. Germline V CDR1 and CDR2: SNHLY, FYNNEI. This CDR3 is built from 13 residues.

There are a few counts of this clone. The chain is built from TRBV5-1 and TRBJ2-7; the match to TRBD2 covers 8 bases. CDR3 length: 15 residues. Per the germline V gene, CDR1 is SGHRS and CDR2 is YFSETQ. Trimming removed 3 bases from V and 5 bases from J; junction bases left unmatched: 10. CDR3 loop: CASSSKLAGGNEQYF. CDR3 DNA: TGCGCCAGCAGCTCGAAGCTAGCGGGCGGGAACGAGCAGTACTTC. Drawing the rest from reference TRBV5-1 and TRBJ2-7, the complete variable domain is KAGVTQTPRYLIKTRGQQVTLSCSPISGHRSVSWYQQTPGQGLQFLFEYFSETQRNKGNFPGRFSGRQFSNSRSEMNVSTLELGDSALYLCASSSKLAGGNEQYFGPGTRLTVT.

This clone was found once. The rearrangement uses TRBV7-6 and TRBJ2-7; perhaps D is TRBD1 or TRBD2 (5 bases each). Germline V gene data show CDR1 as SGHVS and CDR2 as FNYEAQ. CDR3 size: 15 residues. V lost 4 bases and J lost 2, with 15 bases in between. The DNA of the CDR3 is TGTGCCAGCAGCTCAGTGGAGGTAGGGGCCTACGAGCAGTACTTC. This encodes CASSSVEVGAYEQYF.

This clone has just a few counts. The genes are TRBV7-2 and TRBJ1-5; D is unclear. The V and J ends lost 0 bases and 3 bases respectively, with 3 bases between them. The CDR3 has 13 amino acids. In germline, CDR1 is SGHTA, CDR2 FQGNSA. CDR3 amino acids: CASSLAYNQPQHF. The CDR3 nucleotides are TGTGCCAGCAGCTTAGCGTACAATCAGCCCCAGCATTTT.

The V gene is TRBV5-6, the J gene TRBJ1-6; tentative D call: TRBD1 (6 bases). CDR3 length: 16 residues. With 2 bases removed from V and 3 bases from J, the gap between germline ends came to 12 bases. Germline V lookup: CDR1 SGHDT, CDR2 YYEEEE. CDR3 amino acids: CASSFKGGGYNSPLHF. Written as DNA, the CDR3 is TGTGCCAGCAGCTTCAAGGGGGGGGGCTATAATTCACCCCTCCACTTT. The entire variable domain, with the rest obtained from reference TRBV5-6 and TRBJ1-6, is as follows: DAGVTQSPTHLIKTRGQQVTLRCSPKSGHDTVSWYQQALGQGPQFIFQYYEEEERQRGNFPDRFSGHQFPNYSSELNVNALLLGDSALYLCASSFKGGGYNSPLHFGNGTRLTVT.

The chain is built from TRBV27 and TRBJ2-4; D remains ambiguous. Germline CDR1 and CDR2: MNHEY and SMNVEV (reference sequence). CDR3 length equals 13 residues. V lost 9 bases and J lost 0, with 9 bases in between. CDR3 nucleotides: TGTGCCAGTCAGACTCTAGCCAAAAACATTCAGTACTTC. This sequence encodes CASQTLAKNIQYF.

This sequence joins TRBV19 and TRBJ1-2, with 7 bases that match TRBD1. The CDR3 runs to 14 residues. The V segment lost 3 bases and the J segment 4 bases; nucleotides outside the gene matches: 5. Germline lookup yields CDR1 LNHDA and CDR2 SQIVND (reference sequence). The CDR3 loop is CASSMRGLSYGYTF. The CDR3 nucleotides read TGTGCCAGTAGTATGAGGGGGCTTAGCTATGGCTACACCTTC.

The CDR3: CASSLDGTGGDYGYTF. CDR3 coding DNA: TGCGCCAGCAGCTTGGACGGGACAGGGGGCGACTATGGCTACACCTTC. The J gene is TRBJ1-2, the V gene TRBV5-1, with 12 bases that match TRBD1. Trimming took 0 bases from V and 3 from J; bases not matched to a gene: 3. CDR1 is SGHRS and CDR2 is YFSETQ in the germline V gene. The CDR3 spans 16 residues. Based on the CDR3 plus reference TRBV5-1 and TRBJ1-2, the full variable domain is KAGVTQTPRYLIKTRGQQVTLSCSPISGHRSVSWYQQTPGQGLQFLFEYFSETQRNKGNFPGRFSGRQFSNSRSEMNVSTLELGDSALYLCASSLDGTGGDYGYTFGSGTRLTVV.

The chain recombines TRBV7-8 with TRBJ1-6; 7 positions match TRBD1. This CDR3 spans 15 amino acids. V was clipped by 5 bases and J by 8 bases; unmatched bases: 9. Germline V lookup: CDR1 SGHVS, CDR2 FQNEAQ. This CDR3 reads CASSGLTGSDSPLHF. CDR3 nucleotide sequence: TGTGCCAGCAGCGGCTTGACAGGGTCTGATTCACCCCTCCACTTT.

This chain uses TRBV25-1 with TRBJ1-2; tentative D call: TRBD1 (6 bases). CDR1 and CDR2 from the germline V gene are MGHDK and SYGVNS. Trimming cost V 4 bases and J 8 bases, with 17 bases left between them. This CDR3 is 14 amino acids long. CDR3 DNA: TGTGCCAGCAGTGCCCGTACAGGGATTGGGGGCTACACCTTC. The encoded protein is CASSARTGIGGYTF.

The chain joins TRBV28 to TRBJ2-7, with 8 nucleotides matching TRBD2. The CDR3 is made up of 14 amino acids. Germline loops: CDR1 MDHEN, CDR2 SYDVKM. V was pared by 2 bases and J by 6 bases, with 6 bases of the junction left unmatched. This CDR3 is CASSLEGLGREQYF. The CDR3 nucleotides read TGTGCCAGCAGTTTAGAGGGACTAGGGCGCGAGCAGTACTTC. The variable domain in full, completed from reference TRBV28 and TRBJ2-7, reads DVKVTQSSRYLVKRTGEKVFLECVQDMDHENMFWYRQDPGLGLRLIYFSYDVKMKEKGDIPEGYSVSREKKERFSLILESASTNQTSMYLCASSLEGLGREQYFGPGTRLTVT.

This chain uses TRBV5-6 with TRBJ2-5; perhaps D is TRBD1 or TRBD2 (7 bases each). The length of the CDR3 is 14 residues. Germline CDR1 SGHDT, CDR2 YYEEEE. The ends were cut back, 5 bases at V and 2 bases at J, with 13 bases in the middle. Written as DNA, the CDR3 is TGTGCCAGCAGGGGGGAGGGACAGCAAGAGACCCAGTACTTC. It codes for CASRGEGQQETQYF.

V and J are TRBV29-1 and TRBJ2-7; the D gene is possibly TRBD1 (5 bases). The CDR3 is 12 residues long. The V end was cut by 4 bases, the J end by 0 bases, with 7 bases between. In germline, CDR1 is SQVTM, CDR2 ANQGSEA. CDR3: CSVGGSSYEQYF. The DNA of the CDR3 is TGCAGCGTTGGGGGCAGCTCCTACGAGCAGTACTTC.

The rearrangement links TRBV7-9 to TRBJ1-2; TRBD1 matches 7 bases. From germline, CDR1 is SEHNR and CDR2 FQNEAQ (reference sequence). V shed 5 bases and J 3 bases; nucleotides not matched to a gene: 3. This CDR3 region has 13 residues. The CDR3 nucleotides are TGTGCCAGCAGCACAGACAGGGACTATGGCTACACCTTC. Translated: CASSTDRDYGYTF.

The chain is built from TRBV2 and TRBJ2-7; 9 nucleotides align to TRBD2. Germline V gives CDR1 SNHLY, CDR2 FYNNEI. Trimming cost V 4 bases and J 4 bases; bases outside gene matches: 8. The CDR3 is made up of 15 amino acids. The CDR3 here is CASSAGTSPPYEQYF. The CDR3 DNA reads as TGTGCCAGCAGTGCCGGGACTAGCCCACCTTACGAGCAGTACTTC.

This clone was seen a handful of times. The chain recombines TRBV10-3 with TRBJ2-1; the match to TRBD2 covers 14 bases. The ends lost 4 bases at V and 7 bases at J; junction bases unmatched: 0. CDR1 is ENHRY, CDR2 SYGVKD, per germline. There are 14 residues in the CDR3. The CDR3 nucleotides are TGTGCCATCAGTGGGACTAGCGGGGGGAATGAGCAGTTCTTC. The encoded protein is CAISGTSGGNEQFF.

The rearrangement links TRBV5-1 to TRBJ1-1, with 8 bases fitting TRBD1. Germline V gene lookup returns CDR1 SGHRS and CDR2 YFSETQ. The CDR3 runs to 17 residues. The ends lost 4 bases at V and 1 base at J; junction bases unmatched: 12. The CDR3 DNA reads TGCGCCAGCAGCCCTGGACAGGGCTCCATCGGGAACACTGAAGCTTTCTTT. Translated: CASSPGQGSIGNTEAFF.

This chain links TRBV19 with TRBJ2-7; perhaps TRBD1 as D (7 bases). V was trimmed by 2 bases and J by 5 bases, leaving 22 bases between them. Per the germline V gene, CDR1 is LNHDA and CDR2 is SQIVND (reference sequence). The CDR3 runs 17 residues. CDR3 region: CASSIRVRRGRFDEQYF. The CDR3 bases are TGTGCCAGTAGTATAAGGGTTAGGAGGGGGCGTTTCGACGAGCAGTACTTC. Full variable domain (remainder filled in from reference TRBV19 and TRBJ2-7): DGGITQSPKYLFRKEGQNVTLSCEQNLNHDAMYWYRQDPGQGLRLIYYSQIVNDFQKGDIAEGYSVSREKKESFPLTVTSAQKNPTAFYLCASSIRVRRGRFDEQYFGPGTRLTVT.

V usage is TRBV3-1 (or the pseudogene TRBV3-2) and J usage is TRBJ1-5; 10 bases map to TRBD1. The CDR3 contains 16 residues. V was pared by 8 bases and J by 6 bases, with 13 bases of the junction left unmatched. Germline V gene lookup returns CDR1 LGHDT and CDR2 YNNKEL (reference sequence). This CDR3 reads CASASAGTGARQPQHF. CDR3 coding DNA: TGTGCCAGCGCCTCCGCGGGGACAGGGGCGCGTCAGCCCCAGCATTTT.

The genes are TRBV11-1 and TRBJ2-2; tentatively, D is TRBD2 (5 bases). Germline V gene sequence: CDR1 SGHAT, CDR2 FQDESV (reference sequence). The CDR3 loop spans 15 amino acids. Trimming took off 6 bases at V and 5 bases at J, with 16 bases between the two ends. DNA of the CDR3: TGTGCCAGCAGGAGAGGGCGGCTAAGGACCGGGGAGCTGTTTTTT. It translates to CASRRGRLRTGELFF.

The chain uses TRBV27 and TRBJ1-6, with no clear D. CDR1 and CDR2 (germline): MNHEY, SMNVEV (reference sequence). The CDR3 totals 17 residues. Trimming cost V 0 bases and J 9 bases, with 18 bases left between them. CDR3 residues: CASSLSRVLLPGSPLHF. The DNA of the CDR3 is TGTGCCAGCAGTTTATCGAGGGTATTACTTCCGGGTTCACCCCTCCACTTT.

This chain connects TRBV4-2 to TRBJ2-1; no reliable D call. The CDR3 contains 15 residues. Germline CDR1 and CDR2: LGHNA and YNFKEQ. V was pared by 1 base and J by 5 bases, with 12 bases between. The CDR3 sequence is CASSQGVANNNEQFF. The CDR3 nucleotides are TGTGCCAGCAGCCAAGGCGTTGCAAACAACAATGAGCAGTTCTTC.

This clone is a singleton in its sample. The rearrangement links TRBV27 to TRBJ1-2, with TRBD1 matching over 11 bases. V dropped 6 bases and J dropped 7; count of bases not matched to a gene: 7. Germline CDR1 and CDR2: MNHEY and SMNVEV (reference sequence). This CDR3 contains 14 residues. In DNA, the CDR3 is TGTGCCAGCAGAAAGGACAGGGGGCCTGGTGGCTACACCTTC. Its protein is CASRKDRGPGGYTF.